These 5 T cell receptor beta chains originate from one sample sequenced in a study of T cells in Graves' hyperthyroidism and ophthalmopathy. There were TCR beta CDR3 regions amplified from RNA transcripts. The TCR CDR3 first-round RT-PCR relied on the HTBI primer set. TCRdb reanalysed the multiplex PCR reads using MiXCR and keeps one entry per CDR3 protein. The sample lists 300,000 to 400,000 distinct CDR3 sequences, roughly 18% occurring once. Sequencing was carried out using blood. All receptors come from a woman in her fifties or sixties with Graves' hyperthyroidism.

This clonotype appeared many times. The gene calls are TRBV7-2 and TRBJ1-6; TRBD1 might be the D (5 bases). Germline V gene data show CDR1 as SGHTA and CDR2 as FQGNSA. The CDR3 spans 13 residues. Trimming left V 8 bases short and J 4 bases short, with 9 bases between. CDR3 bases: TGTGCCAGCTCACAGGATTATAATTCACCCCTCCACTTT. This gives the protein CASSQDYNSPLHF.

This clonotype was recorded at least ten times. The rearrangement uses TRBV18 and TRBJ2-2, with a tentative D call TRBD1 (5 bases). Germline V lookup: CDR1 KGHSH, CDR2 LQKENI. V lost 6 bases and J lost 1, with 9 bases in between. This CDR3 has 14 amino acids. CDR3 DNA: TGTGCCAGCTCGCCCGACAGGAACACCGGGGAGCTGTTTTTT. This encodes CASSPDRNTGELFF.

This clonotype has just a few counts. A much larger clonotype is one base distant, so this may be a read error. The rearrangement uses TRBV12-3 or TRBV12-4 and TRBJ2-3; D may be TRBD2 (7 bases). V was trimmed by 5 bases and J by 3 bases, leaving 21 bases between them. The CDR3 has 17 amino acids. CDR3 DNA sequence: TGTGCCAGCAGTGCAAGGATAGGGGGAGGGTGGACAGATACGCAGTATTTT. This codes for CASSARIGGGWTDTQYF.

This clonotype was counted between two and nine times. The V call is TRBV12-3 or TRBV12-4, the J call TRBJ1-2; 10 positions match TRBD1. The CDR3 spans 18 residues. The ends lost 4 bases at V and 2 bases at J; junction bases unmatched: 13. This chain's CDR3 is CASSSTLRTGQGNYGYTF. The CDR3 nucleotides are TGTGCCAGCAGTTCAACCTTAAGGACGGGACAGGGGAACTATGGCTACACCTTC.

This chain joins TRBV3-1 and TRBJ2-3, with 10 nucleotides matching TRBD1. The germline gives CDR1 LGHDT, CDR2 YNNKEL (reference sequence). Unmatched junction bases numbered 3, after V lost 0 bases and J lost 3 bases. The CDR3 is 16 amino acids. The CDR3 here is CASSQDLGQGTDTQYF. CDR3 DNA sequence: TGTGCCAGCAGCCAAGATCTGGGACAGGGGACAGATACGCAGTATTTT.